These 23 T cell receptor beta chains share one sample of origin, sequenced in a study of blood T cells in healthy people across ages. The second PCR ran about 6 to 11 cycles with a sample-barcoded 5' primer and J-beta primers. TCRdb passed the 5' RACE reads through MiXCR, listing each CDR3 protein once. Of over 1.5 million distinct CDR3 sequences in the sample, about 50% are singletons; the top ten hold roughly 2%. The sequenced material came from blood. The origin of the receptors is a woman in her 40s in good health.

The V gene is TRBV2, the J gene TRBJ1-1; a weak D match, TRBD1 (5 bases). The CDR3 has 13 residues. From germline, CDR1 is SNHLY and CDR2 FYNNEI. V was clipped by 9 bases and J by 0 bases, with 11 bases between them. CDR3 DNA sequence: TGTGCCAGTTCGACAGAATTGAACACTGAAGCTTTCTTT. Protein product: CASSTELNTEAFF.

J is TRBJ2-5 and V is TRBV5-5; possibly TRBD1 or TRBD2 for D (6 bases each). Deletions cut 0 bases from V and 7 bases from J, with 13 bases between. CDR3 length equals 14 residues. Germline-derived CDR1 and CDR2 are SGHKS and YYEKEE (reference sequence). CDR3 sequence (DNA): TGTGCCAGCAGCTTGGAAGGGGGGCGGGGGACCCAGTACTTC. Its protein is CASSLEGGRGTQYF.

The chain recombines TRBV24-1 with TRBJ1-2, with 8 bases aligning to TRBD1. The CDR3 covers 18 residues. J lost 2 bases, V lost 0 bases, and 10 bases had no gene match. From germline, CDR1 is KGHDR and CDR2 SFDVKD. CDR3 nucleotide sequence: TGTGCCACCAGTGATTTGCCCAGGAAAACAGGGGGAAACTATGGCTACACCTTC. This gives the protein CATSDLPRKTGGNYGYTF.

V usage is TRBV28 and J usage is TRBJ2-2; possibly TRBD2 for D (7 bases). CDR1 is MDHEN and CDR2 is SYDVKM in the germline V gene. The V and J ends lost 5 bases and 3 bases respectively, with 19 bases between them. The CDR3 consists of 17 residues. The CDR3 DNA reads TGTGCCAGCAGTAGGGCGGGACGGGGGGCACACACCGGGGAGCTGTTTTTT. Amino acids: CASSRAGRGAHTGELFF.

V and J are TRBV11-2 and TRBJ2-7; no clear D gene. Deletions cut 1 base from V and 5 bases from J, with 12 bases between. Germline CDR1 is SGHAT and CDR2 is FQNNGV. CDR3 length: 14 amino acids. CDR3 DNA sequence: TGTGCCAGCAGCTTAGCCTCGGGTTTAAACGAGCAGTACTTC. Translating it yields CASSLASGLNEQYF. Using reference TRBV11-2 and TRBJ2-7 for the parts outside the CDR3, the full variable domain is EAGVAQSPRYKIIEKRQSVAFWCNPISGHATLYWYQQILGQGPKLLIQFQNNGVVDDSQLPKDRFSAERLKGVDSTLKIQPAKLEDSAVYLCASSLASGLNEQYFGPGTRLTVT.

There are a few counts of this clonotype. The V call is TRBV4-3, the J call TRBJ2-7, with a possible D match to TRBD1 (6 bases). The CDR3 consists of 15 residues. Germline CDR1 reads LGHNA; CDR2 reads YSLEER. V was cut by 8 bases and J by 2 bases, with 19 bases left in between. CDR3 residues: CASAASQGGTYEQYF. The CDR3 DNA is TGCGCCAGCGCAGCCTCCCAAGGGGGAACCTACGAGCAGTACTTC.

The chain is built from TRBV12-3 or TRBV12-4 and TRBJ2-5; possible D gene TRBD2, 6 bases. This CDR3 region has 15 residues. V gave up 4 bases and J gave up 2 bases, with 14 bases separating them. CDR3 sequence (DNA): TGTGCCAGCAGTTGGGGGGTAGCAAGGCAAGAGACCCAGTACTTC. This codes for CASSWGVARQETQYF.

This clonotype has more than one count but fewer than ten. V usage is TRBV4-1 and J usage is TRBJ2-3; D call uncertain. Germline CDR1 reads MGHRA; CDR2 reads YSYEKL. Trimming took 0 bases from V and 4 from J, leaving 5 bases between them. This CDR3 is built from 13 residues. The CDR3 DNA sequence: TGCGCCAGCAGCCAAGATGTGCCAGATACGCAGTATTTT. It codes for CASSQDVPDTQYF.

In the case of this clonotype: The junction differs from germline at one of its ends, possibly a read error. The chain recombines TRBV10-3 with TRBJ2-3; TRBD2 matches at 9 bases. Germline V gene sequence: CDR1 ENHRY, CDR2 SYGVKD. The CDR3 extends over 16 amino acids. The DNA for the CDR3 is TGTGCCATCAGTCCGCGACTAGCGGAAAACACAAATACGCAGTATTTT. This translates into CAISPRLAENTNTQYF.

The chain uses TRBV7-9 and TRBJ2-5; TRBD1 aligns across 7 bases. Germline V gene data show CDR1 as SEHNR and CDR2 as FQNEAQ (reference sequence). The V and J ends lost 3 bases and 5 bases, in that order; junction bases with no gene match: 9. CDR3 size: 15 residues. The CDR3 DNA reads TGTGCCAGCAGCTTTGAAGGGGGCCGTAGGGAGACCCAGTACTTC. It codes for CASSFEGGRRETQYF.

This clonotype was detected only once. The V call is TRBV6-2 or TRBV6-3, the J call TRBJ1-2; D not certain. The CDR3 is made up of 13 amino acids. Germline V lookup: CDR1 MNHEY, CDR2 SVGEGT. V was shortened by 2 bases and J by 7 bases, with 11 bases between the two germline ends. The CDR3 sequence: CASSYIGDRGYTF. CDR3 in DNA: TGTGCCAGCAGTTACATCGGGGATCGTGGCTACACCTTC.

This sequence joins TRBV7-9 and TRBJ2-3, with unresolved D. Germline V gene sequence: CDR1 SEHNR, CDR2 FQNEAQ (reference sequence). Trimming removed 0 bases from V and 3 bases from J, with 10 bases in between. The CDR3 is made up of 15 amino acids. The CDR3 loop is CASSLAGLVTDTQYF. As DNA, the CDR3 is TGTGCCAGCAGCTTAGCAGGGCTAGTGACAGATACGCAGTATTTT.

This clonotype was counted at least ten times. This chain joins TRBV7-2 and TRBJ2-7, with 7 bases matching TRBD1. Unmatched junction bases numbered 9, after V lost 1 base and J lost 3 bases. This CDR3 region has 16 residues. CDR1 is SGHTA and CDR2 is FQGNSA in the germline V gene. The CDR3 loop reads CASSLEPGQRFYEQYF. In nucleotides, the CDR3 is TGTGCCAGCAGCTTAGAGCCGGGACAGAGGTTCTACGAGCAGTACTTC.

This clonotype has only a few counts. CDR3 amino acids: CASSRGADNEQFF. The CDR3 region has the DNA TGTGCCAGCAGCCGAGGGGCAGACAATGAGCAGTTCTTC. The genes are TRBV7-3 and TRBJ2-1, with D perhaps being TRBD1 or TRBD2 (5 bases each). Germline loops: CDR1 SGHTA, CDR2 FQGTGA. The CDR3 contains 13 residues. V lost 5 bases to trimming and J lost 5 bases, with 10 bases between them. Filled out from reference TRBV7-3 and TRBJ2-1, the complete variable domain reads GAGVSQTPSNKVTEKGKYVELRCDPISGHTALYWYRQSLGQGPEFLIYFQGTGAADDSGLPNDRFFAVRPEGSVSTLKIQRTERGDSAVYLCASSRGADNEQFFGPGTRLTVL.

This clonotype was seen a handful of times. The V call is TRBV6-1, the J call TRBJ2-1; TRBD1 might be the D (5 bases). Germline CDR1 is MNHNS and CDR2 is SASEGT. The V end lost 8 bases, the J end lost 10 bases, and 12 bases lay between the germline ends. The CDR3 has 11 amino acids. The CDR3 spells CASGRGFEQFF. CDR3 in DNA: TGTGCCAGCGGAAGGGGTTTCGAGCAGTTCTTC.

This clonotype was counted a few times. This chain joins TRBV7-9 and TRBJ2-5; 7 bases line up with TRBD1. Germline V gene data show CDR1 as SEHNR and CDR2 as FQNEAQ (reference sequence). The CDR3 is 18 amino acids. V lost 0 bases and J lost 0; bases outside the gene matches: 10. The DNA for the CDR3 is TGTGCCAGCAGCTTAGCCCCCCATCGGGACAGCTACCAAGAGACCCAGTACTTC. Protein: CASSLAPHRDSYQETQYF.

In this sample, this clonotype turned up a few times. The chain carries TRBV20-1 and TRBJ2-7; D not certain. Trimming left V 3 bases short and J 6 bases short, with 12 bases between. CDR3 length: 12 amino acids. Per the germline V gene, CDR1 is DFQATT and CDR2 is SNEGSKA (reference sequence). The CDR3 is CSARQASREQYF. The CDR3 region has the DNA TGCAGTGCTAGGCAGGCGTCTCGCGAGCAGTACTTC.

The DNA for the CDR3 is TGCAGTGCCCCGGACAGCCCGTTAGATGAAGCTTTCTTT. Translation: CSAPDSPLDEAFF. The J gene is TRBJ1-1, the V gene TRBV20-1; possibly TRBD1 for D (6 bases). V was trimmed by 6 bases and J by 7 bases, leaving 18 bases between them. The CDR3 loop spans 13 amino acids. Looked up from germline, CDR1 is DFQATT and CDR2 is SNEGSKA (reference sequence).

The J gene is TRBJ2-5, the V gene TRBV20-1; 9 nucleotides align to TRBD1. In germline, CDR1 is DFQATT, CDR2 SNEGSKA (reference sequence). This CDR3 contains 13 residues. Germline trimming cut 5 bases from V and 5 bases from J; bases unmatched to any gene: 6. CDR3 coding DNA: TGCAGTGCTGACCGGGGACAGGGTGAGACCCAGTACTTC. This translates into CSADRGQGETQYF.

The J gene is TRBJ2-1, the V gene TRBV2; D call uncertain. From germline, CDR1 is SNHLY and CDR2 FYNNEI. Trimming stripped 7 bases from V and 7 bases from J, with 11 bases between. CDR3 size: 12 residues. CDR3 DNA sequence: TGTGCCAGCACCGATTGGCAGAATGAGCAGTTCTTC. Translated: CASTDWQNEQFF.

The chain links TRBV5-1 to TRBJ2-7; TRBD2 matches at 12 bases. V lost 5 bases to trimming and J lost 3 bases; unmatched junction nucleotides: 6. The germline CDR1 and CDR2 sequences are SGHRS and YFSETQ. The CDR3 length is 15 residues. CDR3 sequence: CASRETSGGYYEQYF. CDR3 bases: TGCGCCAGCAGGGAGACTAGCGGGGGCTACTACGAGCAGTACTTC. Full variable domain (missing parts from reference TRBV5-1 and TRBJ2-7): KAGVTQTPRYLIKTRGQQVTLSCSPISGHRSVSWYQQTPGQGLQFLFEYFSETQRNKGNFPGRFSGRQFSNSRSEMNVSTLELGDSALYLCASRETSGGYYEQYFGPGTRLTVT.

This clonotype was counted once. V is TRBV6-1 and J is TRBJ2-1; D is unclear. Germline loops: CDR1 MNHNS, CDR2 SASEGT. V dropped 6 bases and J dropped 5 bases, with 23 bases sitting between them. The CDR3 totals 17 residues. The CDR3 is CASRTSQNSLTNNEQFF. The CDR3, as DNA: TGTGCCAGCAGAACCAGCCAAAACAGCCTAACCAACAATGAGCAGTTCTTC.

The CDR3 DNA is TGTGCCAGCAGCTTCGGGACACCTATCTCTGGCTACACCTTC. This gives the protein CASSFGTPISGYTF. The chain has TRBV7-9 and TRBJ1-2; D may be TRBD1 (6 bases). The V gene's germline CDR1 is SEHNR and CDR2 FQNEAQ (reference sequence). V dropped 3 bases and J dropped 7 bases, with 15 bases sitting between them. The CDR3 contains 14 residues.